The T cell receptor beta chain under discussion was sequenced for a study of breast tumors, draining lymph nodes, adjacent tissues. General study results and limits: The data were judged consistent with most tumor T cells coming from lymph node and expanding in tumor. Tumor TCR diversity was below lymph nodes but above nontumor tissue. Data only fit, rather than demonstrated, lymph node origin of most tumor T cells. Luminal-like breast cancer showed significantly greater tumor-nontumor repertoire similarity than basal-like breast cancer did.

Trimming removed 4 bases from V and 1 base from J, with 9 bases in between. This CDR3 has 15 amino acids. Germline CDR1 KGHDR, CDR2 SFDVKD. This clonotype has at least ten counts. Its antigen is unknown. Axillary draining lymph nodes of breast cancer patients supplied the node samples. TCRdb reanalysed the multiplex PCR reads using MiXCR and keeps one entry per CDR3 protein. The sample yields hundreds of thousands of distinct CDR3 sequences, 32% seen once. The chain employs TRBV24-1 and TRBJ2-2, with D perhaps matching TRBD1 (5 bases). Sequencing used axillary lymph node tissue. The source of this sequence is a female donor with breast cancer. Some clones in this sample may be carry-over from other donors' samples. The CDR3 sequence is CATSDLTGNTGELFF. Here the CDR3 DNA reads TGTGCCACCAGTGACCTAACAGGGAACACCGGGGAGCTGTTTTTT.